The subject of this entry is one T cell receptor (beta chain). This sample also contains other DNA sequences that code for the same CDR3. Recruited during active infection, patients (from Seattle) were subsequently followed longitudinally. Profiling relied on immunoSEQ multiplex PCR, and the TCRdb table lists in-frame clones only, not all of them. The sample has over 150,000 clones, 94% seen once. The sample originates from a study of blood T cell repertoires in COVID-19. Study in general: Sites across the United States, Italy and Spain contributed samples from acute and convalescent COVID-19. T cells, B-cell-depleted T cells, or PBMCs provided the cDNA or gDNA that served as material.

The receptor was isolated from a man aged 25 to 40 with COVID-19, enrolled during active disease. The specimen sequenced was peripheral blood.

CDR3 coding DNA: TGCGCCAGCAGCTTACAGGGGACCTACGAGCAGTACTTC. As protein: CASSLQGTYEQYF. This sequence joins TRBV5-1 and TRBJ2-7, with 7 nucleotides matching TRBD1. Trimming at V came to 2 bases and at J to 2 bases, leaving 1 base not matched to a gene. Germline V gene lookup returns CDR1 SGHRS and CDR2 YFSETQ. This CDR3 has 13 residues.